Detailed here is one T cell receptor (beta chain). This CDR3 is built from 17 residues. The V end lost 2 bases, the J end lost 4 bases, and 18 bases lay between the germline ends. Germline V gives CDR1 SEHNR, CDR2 FQNEAQ (reference sequence). The data belong to a study of blood T cell repertoires in COVID-19. The table came from immunoSEQ multiplex PCR; TCRdb's copy has only in-frame clones and leaves some out. The sample carries approximately 85,000 clones, 75% to 90% recorded once. This sequence originates from a woman aged 50 to 60 with active or convalescent COVID-19. The chain carries TRBV7-9 and TRBJ1-3; D is possibly TRBD1 (6 bases). The sequenced material came from peripheral blood. The CDR3 sequence is CASSLPLTGLRGNTIYF. The CDR3 nucleotides are TGTGCCAGCAGCTTACCCCTTACAGGGTTGAGAGGAAACACCATATATTTT.